This T cell receptor beta chain was captured in a study of T cell responses to AZD1222 COVID-19 vaccine. Whole-study context: Recipients boosted at about 4 weeks or about 12 weeks are pooled. General study points: Distributed over spike, vaccine-associated CD4 TCRs predominated at 160-218 and 743-854.

Produced via immunoSEQ multiplex PCR; TCRdb's table is partial and in-frame only. The data show about 180,000 clones, with 85% to 95% seen just once and about 2.5% held by the top ten. The V end lost 6 bases, the J end lost 7 bases, and 10 bases lay between the germline ends. CDR3 length equals 11 residues. Germline V CDR1 and CDR2: MNHEY, SVGAGI. For this clone: The target antigen is unknown.

The rearrangement uses TRBV6-5 and TRBJ2-7; the D is unclear. The sequence came from an adult in good health. This specimen was peripheral blood, taken on day 0 of AZD1222 vaccination. CDR3: CASSLKGEQYF. The CDR3 DNA is TGTGCCAGCAGCCTGAAGGGAGAGCAGTACTTC.